These 10 T cell receptor beta chains came from one sample sequenced in a study of cytomegalovirus exposure and HLA in healthy donors (dated by TCRdb to the late 2010s). The library was made by the immunoSEQ multiplex PCR assay. The multiplex PCR relied on a mix of 60 forward primers for TCR Vbeta segments and 13 reverse primers for TCR Jbeta segments. TCRdb limited this immuneACCESS table to in-frame rearrangements with V and J called. A share of clones is missing; checked studies link under half to unresolved V genes, and the rest is unexplained. The sample contains about 170,000 clones, roughly 76% of them found a single time. About 2.5% of the sample rests with the top ten. Sequencing was done on a sample of PBMCs. These receptors were obtained from a male donor in good health and CMV-seronegative.

Comments on this clone: Different DNA sequences within this sample yield the same CDR3. The chain joins TRBV12-5 to TRBJ1-2; no reliable D call. The CDR3 is 15 amino acids. Between the trimmed V and J ends, which lost 2 bases and 2 bases, there was a span of 12 bases. Germline V lookup: CDR1 LGHNT, CDR2 FRNRAP. Written as DNA, the CDR3 is TGTGCTAGTGGTTTGTGGACTGCCCCCAACTATGGCTACACCTTC. This encodes CASGLWTAPNYGYTF.

The V and J genes are TRBV4-2 and TRBJ1-1; D is perhaps TRBD1 (5 bases). Germline V gives CDR1 LGHNA, CDR2 YNFKEQ. This CDR3 comprises 13 residues. The V and J ends lost 1 base and 4 bases respectively, with 7 bases between them. This chain's CDR3 is CASSQVRGTEAFF. CDR3 bases: TGTGCCAGCAGCCAAGTAAGGGGCACTGAAGCTTTCTTT.

The gene calls are TRBV7-6 and TRBJ1-3; 8 nucleotides align to TRBD1. CDR1 and CDR2 from the germline V gene are SGHVS and FNYEAQ. The CDR3 sequence is 16 residues long. The J segment lost 2 bases and the V segment lost 2 bases, leaving 5 bases of the junction unmatched. The CDR3 loop reads CASSLRADRAGNTIYF. The CDR3 bases are TGTGCCAGCAGCTTACGGGCGGACAGGGCTGGAAACACCATATATTTT.

The chain joins TRBV5-1 to TRBJ1-1; D remains unclear. The CDR3 loop spans 14 amino acids. CDR1 is SGHRS and CDR2 is YFSETQ in the germline V gene. Trimming stripped 4 bases from V and 6 bases from J, with 16 bases between. The CDR3 protein is CASSLTGSNAEAFF. The CDR3 DNA follows: TGCGCCAGCAGCCTAACCGGGAGCAACGCTGAAGCTTTCTTT.

V is TRBV5-1 and J is TRBJ1-1, with 9 nucleotides matching TRBD1. This CDR3 spans 15 amino acids. V gave up 5 bases and J gave up 5 bases; unmatched junction bases: 10. Germline V CDR1 and CDR2: SGHRS, YFSETQ. CDR3 sequence reads: CASRSGTGMLTEAFF. The DNA for the CDR3 is TGCGCCAGCAGATCCGGGACAGGGATGTTGACTGAAGCTTTCTTT.

This chain uses TRBV6-6 with TRBJ2-2; TRBD1 is a possible D gene (5 bases). The CDR3 totals 16 residues. The V gene lost 0 bases and the J gene lost 0 bases, with 8 bases spanning the gap. Germline CDR1 and CDR2: MNHNY and SVGAGI (reference sequence). CDR3 protein: CASSYSGQANTGELFF. The CDR3 DNA reads as TGTGCCAGCAGTTACTCGGGGCAGGCGAACACCGGGGAGCTGTTTTTT.

J is TRBJ1-1 and V is TRBV6-1; 8 nucleotides match TRBD1. The CDR3 has 15 amino acids. The ends lost 6 bases at V and 3 bases at J; junction bases unmatched: 9. Per the germline V gene, CDR1 is MNHNS and CDR2 is SASEGT. The CDR3 DNA reads TGTGCCAGCAGCCTATCGGACAGGGATGACACTGAAGCTTTCTTT. Amino acids: CASSLSDRDDTEAFF.

The gene calls are TRBV5-1 and TRBJ1-5; D is uncertain. This CDR3 spans 13 amino acids. Germline CDR1 is SGHRS and CDR2 is YFSETQ. Trimming took off 4 bases at V and 4 bases at J, with 9 bases between the two ends. CDR3 in amino acids: CASSPRGNQPQHF. The CDR3 DNA sequence: TGCGCCAGCAGCCCCCGGGGAAATCAGCCCCAGCATTTT.

This chain joins TRBV5-1 and TRBJ2-7; 8 bases agree with TRBD2. The J segment lost 0 bases and the V segment lost 2 bases, leaving 7 bases of the junction unmatched. The CDR3 loop spans 16 amino acids. CDR1 is SGHRS and CDR2 is YFSETQ in the germline V gene. CDR3 DNA sequence: TGCGCCAGCAGCTTCCGTAGCGGGGTTACCTCCTACGAGCAGTACTTC. This translates into CASSFRSGVTSYEQYF.

This clone appeared a few times. The gene calls are TRBV9 and TRBJ1-2; D is unclear. The CDR3 consists of 11 residues. V lost 4 bases to trimming and J lost 8 bases, with 9 bases between them. In germline, CDR1 is SGDLS, CDR2 YYNGEE. The CDR3 loop is CASSPVRGYTF. In DNA, the CDR3 is TGTGCCAGCAGCCCAGTGAGGGGCTACACCTTC. Full variable domain (missing parts from reference TRBV9 and TRBJ1-2): DSGVTQTPKHLITATGQRVTLRCSPRSGDLSVYWYQQSLDQGLQFLIQYYNGEERAKGNILERFSAQQFPDLHSELNLSSLELGDSALYFCASSPVRGYTFGSGTRLTVV.